This T cell receptor beta chain stems from a study of T cell responses to AZD1222 COVID-19 vaccine. Broader study findings: Along spike, vaccine-associated CD4 TCRs were found throughout, with dominance at 160-218 and 743-854. Females outnumbered males among donors, who were mostly white British; clonal diversity was possibly underestimated. Just six people given AZD1222 tested seropositive at baseline.

A word on this clone: Its specificity is unknown.

Profiling relied on immunoSEQ multiplex PCR, and the TCRdb table lists in-frame clones only, not all of them. The table lists 75,000 to 90,000 clones, roughly 80% of them singletons. CDR3 length: 18 residues. Between the trimmed V and J ends, which lost 2 bases and 3 bases, there was a span of 17 bases. The germline CDR1 and CDR2 sequences are MNHEY and SMNVEV (reference sequence). The material sequenced was peripheral blood, taken on day 0 of AZD1222 vaccination. This TCR was recovered from an adult in good health. The chain employs TRBV27 and TRBJ2-6; perhaps TRBD2 as D (5 bases). In DNA, the CDR3 is TGTGCCAGCAGTTTAAGTACGGGGAATATCGGTGGGGCCAACGTCCTGACTTTC. This translates into CASSLSTGNIGGANVLTF.